This T cell receptor beta chain was documented in a study of T cell repertoires in cytomegalovirus infection. Study information: Matching HLA type, along with CMV infection, was indicated by public TCR beta signatures. Study-wide findings and caveats: Public TCR beta family frequency separated CMV-and-HLA carriers, including in an independent cohort.

Germline values: CDR1 SEHNR, CDR2 FQNEAQ (reference sequence). CDR3 size: 13 residues. The V end was cut by 7 bases, the J end by 3 bases, with 12 bases between. TCRdb analysed the reads with MiXCR anew, one entry per CDR3 protein. The profile covers 740,000 or so distinct CDR3 sequences, with 35% to 40% appearing a single time and 2.5% to 3% taken by the ten largest. For this clonotype: Its antigen is currently unknown.

The receptor was isolated from a human donor in good health (CMV status not recorded). Some clones in this sample may be carry-over from other donors' samples. The chain carries TRBV7-9 and TRBJ1-2; maybe TRBD1 (6 bases). The sequenced sample consisted of PBMCs. In DNA, the CDR3 is TGTGCCAGCACCATAGGACAGTACTATGGCTACACCTTC. Encoded protein: CASTIGQYYGYTF. Full variable domain (outside the CDR3, taken from reference TRBV7-9 and TRBJ1-2): DTGVSQNPRHKITKRGQNVTFRCDPISEHNRLYWYRQTLGQGPEFLTYFQNEAQLEKSRLLSDRFSAERPKGSFSTLEIQRTEQGDSAMYLCASTIGQYYGYTFGSGTRLTVV.